This entry concerns a single TCR beta chain. As yet, its antigen is unknown. Assay used: immunoSEQ multiplex PCR; TCRdb lists only in-frame clones, some missing. The sample holds about 22,000 clones, roughly 92% seen once. The data originate from a study of chemoradiotherapy in HPV16-positive cancers. Germline V gives CDR1 SEHNR, CDR2 FQNEAQ (reference sequence). The CDR3 runs to 13 residues. Trimming took 5 bases from V and 2 from J, leaving 7 bases between them. Study outcomes and limitations: Candidate HPV-specific clones and E7-related TCR motifs grew in tumor during treatment.

The chain couples TRBV7-9 to TRBJ1-3, with D hard to call. The receptor comes from a human donor with HPV-associated anogenital cancer. The sequencing used blood, collected from a patient who underwent chemoradiotherapy. For the CDR3, the DNA is TGTGCCAGCAGCCTAAATACTGGAAACACCATATATTTT. It yields the protein CASSLNTGNTIYF.